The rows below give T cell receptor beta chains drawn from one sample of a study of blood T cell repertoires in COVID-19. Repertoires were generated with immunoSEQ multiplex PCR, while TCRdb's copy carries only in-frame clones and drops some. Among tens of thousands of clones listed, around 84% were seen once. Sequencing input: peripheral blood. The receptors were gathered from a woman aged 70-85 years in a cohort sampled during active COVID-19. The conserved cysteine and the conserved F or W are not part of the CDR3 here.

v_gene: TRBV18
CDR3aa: ASSLGTLTRGNSPLH

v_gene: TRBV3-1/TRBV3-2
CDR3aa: ASSQERTWSTEAF

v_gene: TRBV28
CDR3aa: ASSPAAGEINGELF

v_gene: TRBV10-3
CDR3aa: AISEPASGGGADTQY

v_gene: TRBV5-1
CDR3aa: ASSLAGVAVQETQY

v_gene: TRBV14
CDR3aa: ASSPTSGFTDTQY

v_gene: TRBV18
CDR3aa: ASSPPTREGPYEQY

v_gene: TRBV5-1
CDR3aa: ASSLGGESNQPQH

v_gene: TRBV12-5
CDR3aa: ASGLDPRGGQNYGYT

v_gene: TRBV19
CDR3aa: ASSINTGTEAF

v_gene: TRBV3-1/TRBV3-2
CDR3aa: ASSQRGGNTGELF

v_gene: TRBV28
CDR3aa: ASSPLEHGSYEQY

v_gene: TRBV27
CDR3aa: ASRTSGGYGYT

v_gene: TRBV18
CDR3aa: ASSPPARGTGELF

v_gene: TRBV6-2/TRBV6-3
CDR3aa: ASSARPGLSGANVLT

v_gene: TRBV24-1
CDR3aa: ATSGGEGRGYT

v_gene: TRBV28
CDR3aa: ASSGTSGRTQETQY

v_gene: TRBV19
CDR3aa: ASSPSTGRYSNQPQH

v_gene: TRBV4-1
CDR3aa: ASSQAPGTGDNSPLH

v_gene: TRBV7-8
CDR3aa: ASSLILTSGGEQF

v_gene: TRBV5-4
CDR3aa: ASSLAGSGRANEQY

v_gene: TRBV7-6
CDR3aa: ASSHRRLAGGPHTGELF

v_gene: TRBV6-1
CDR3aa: ASSRLAGVYEQY

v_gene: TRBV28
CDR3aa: ASWAGAIYEQY

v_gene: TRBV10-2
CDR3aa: ASSGLAGSYEQY

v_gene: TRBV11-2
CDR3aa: ASSGVDRGGEKLF

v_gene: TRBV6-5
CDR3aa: ASAIEGAQY

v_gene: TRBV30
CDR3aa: AWSRLQINQPQH

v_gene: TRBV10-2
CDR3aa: ASSESVASGRVLDKNIQY

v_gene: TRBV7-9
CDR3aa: ASSTLRGSFIGTDTQY

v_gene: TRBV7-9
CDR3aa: ASSLASSHEQY

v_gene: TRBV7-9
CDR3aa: ASSFAGNEQF

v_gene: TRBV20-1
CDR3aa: SASGYGPGRPINTEAF

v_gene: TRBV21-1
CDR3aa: ASSIGGGHYEQY

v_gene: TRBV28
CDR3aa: ASSPQGGPNQETQY

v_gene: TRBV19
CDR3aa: ASSIAGVIGEQY

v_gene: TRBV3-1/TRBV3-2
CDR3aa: ASSRGTGITYGYT

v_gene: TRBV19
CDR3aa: ASSMGLAGGLNEQF

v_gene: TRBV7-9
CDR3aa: ASSLGQGETDTQY

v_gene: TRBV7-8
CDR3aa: ASSLSTSGNTGELF

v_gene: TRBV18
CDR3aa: ASSPRTGIGETQY

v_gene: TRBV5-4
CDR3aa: ASSLAGTSGRRRELF

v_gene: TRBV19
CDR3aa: ASSIGLEYEQY

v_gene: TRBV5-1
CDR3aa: ASSWGQGARTGELF

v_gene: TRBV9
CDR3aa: ASSPYSGTGAGYT

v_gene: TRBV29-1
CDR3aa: SVTGMMNTEAF

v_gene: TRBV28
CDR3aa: ASSPVLAGPYEQY

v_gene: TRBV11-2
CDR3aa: ASSLVEAYEQY

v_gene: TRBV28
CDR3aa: ASSRRQGNYGYT

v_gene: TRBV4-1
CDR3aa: ASSLTETSGYNEQF